This TCR beta chain was observed in a study of T-cell memory formation after mild COVID-19. Whole-study results and caveats: Those CD4+ clones that contracted were mainly in CM and EM (CD8+ ones in EMRA). That cross-reactive memory joined was suggested by some responding clones appearing in pre-infection memory. Whereas later expanders leaned CD4+, clones contracting day 15 to 85 showed a balanced CD4/CD8 makeup.

cDNA libraries for TCR alpha and TCR beta, carrying sample barcodes and UMIs, came from 5'RACE with constant-segment primers. TCRdb re-called the 5' RACE reads with MiXCR, one entry per CDR3 protein. The sample consists of approximately 440,000 distinct CDR3 sequences, over 15% of them appearing once. On this clonotype itself: The antigen remains undetermined.

Sequencing was carried out using PBMCs or a T cell subset sorted from them (not recorded which). The receptor comes from an adult woman who had mild COVID-19 (a few samples of this study predate the infection). Cell type and time point are not known.

The CDR3: CASSPQLGDSLLGTGELFF. As DNA, the CDR3 is TGTGCCAGCAGCCCCCAGTTGGGGGACTCTCTCCTTGGCACCGGGGAGCTGTTTTTT. V gene TRBV7-6 combines with J gene TRBJ2-2; maybe TRBD2 (6 bases). CDR3 length: 19 residues. CDR1 and CDR2 from the germline V gene are SGHVS and FNYEAQ. Trimming pared 5 bases from V and 4 bases from J, leaving 26 bases between.